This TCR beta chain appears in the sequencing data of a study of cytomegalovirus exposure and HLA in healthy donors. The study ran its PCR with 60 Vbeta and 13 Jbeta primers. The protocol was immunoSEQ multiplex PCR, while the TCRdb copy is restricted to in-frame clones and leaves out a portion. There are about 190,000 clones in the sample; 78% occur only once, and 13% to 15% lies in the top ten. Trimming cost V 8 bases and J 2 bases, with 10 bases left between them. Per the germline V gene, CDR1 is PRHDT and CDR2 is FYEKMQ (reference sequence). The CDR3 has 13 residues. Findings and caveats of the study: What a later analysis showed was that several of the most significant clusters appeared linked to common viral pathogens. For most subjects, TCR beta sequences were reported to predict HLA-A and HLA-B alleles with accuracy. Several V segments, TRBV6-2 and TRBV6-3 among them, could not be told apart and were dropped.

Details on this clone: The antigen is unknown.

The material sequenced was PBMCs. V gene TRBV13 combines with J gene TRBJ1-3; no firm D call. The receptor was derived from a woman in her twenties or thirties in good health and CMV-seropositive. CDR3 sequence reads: CASRTGAGNTIYF. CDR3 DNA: TGTGCCAGCCGTACTGGTGCTGGAAACACCATATATTTT.